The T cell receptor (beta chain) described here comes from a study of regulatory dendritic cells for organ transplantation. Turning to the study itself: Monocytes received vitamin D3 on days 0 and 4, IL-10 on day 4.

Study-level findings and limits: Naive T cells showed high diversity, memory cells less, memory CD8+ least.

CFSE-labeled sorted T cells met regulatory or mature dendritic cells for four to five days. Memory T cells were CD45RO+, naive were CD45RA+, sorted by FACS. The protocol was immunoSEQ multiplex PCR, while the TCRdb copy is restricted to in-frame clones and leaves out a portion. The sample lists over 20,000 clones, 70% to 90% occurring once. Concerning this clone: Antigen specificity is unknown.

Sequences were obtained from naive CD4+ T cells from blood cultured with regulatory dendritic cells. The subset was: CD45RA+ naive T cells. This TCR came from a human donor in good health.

CDR3 in DNA: TGTGCAAGTCGCTCTACCTCCGGGACCATCCTCCCCGAGCAGTACTTC. This gives the protein CASRSTSGTILPEQYF. This chain joins TRBV12-2 and TRBJ2-7. TRBV12-2 is recorded as a pseudogene. The CDR3 is made up of 16 amino acids.